Below, 17 T cell receptor beta chains from the same sample are listed, as sequenced in a study of T-cell reconstitution after alpha-beta-depleted transplantation in children (dated by TCRdb to 2016 to 2018). Preparation of the library involved PCR. Sequencing was carried out with an Illumina HiSeq 2500. Molecular barcoding was employed in the preparation of TCR libraries, with unique molecular identifiers being used to normalize TCRbeta repertoire quantification. The public reads were run again by TCRdb, first through fastp at Q25 and then through MiXCR, and only productive beta chains were kept. Identical CDR3 protein sequences are pooled into one entry, listed with their most common genes and DNA. The sample has about 440,000 distinct CDR3 sequences on record, roughly 43% of them singletons. The top ten clonotypes cover 25% to 30% of the sample. What this sample's treatment or condition label stands for: allogeneic hematopoietic cell transplantation with graft depleted of TCRalphabeta T cells and CD19 B cells.

Sequences were derived from PBMCs, sampled before TCRalphabeta/CD19-depleted stem cell transplant. The source is a girl aged 2 to 9 with aplastic anemia, due to receive a stem cell transplant.

This clonotype appeared a few times. The chain couples TRBV20-1 to TRBJ2-2, with 10 bases that match TRBD1. V shed 0 bases and J 3 bases; nucleotides not matched to a gene: 4. CDR3 size: 16 residues. Germline V gives CDR1 DFQATT, CDR2 SNEGSKA (reference sequence). The CDR3 here is CSARDRDRGYTGELFF. CDR3 DNA sequence: TGCAGTGCTAGAGACCGGGACAGGGGCTACACCGGGGAGCTGTTTTTT.

There are many counts of this clonotype. The chain joins TRBV5-1 to TRBJ2-7; D unresolved. Germline loops: CDR1 SGHRS, CDR2 YFSETQ. The CDR3 has 11 residues. V shed 5 bases and J shed 5 bases, with 8 bases lying between them. The DNA for the CDR3 is TGCGCCAGCAGGGTGGGGAACGAGCAGTACTTC. It encodes CASRVGNEQYF.

The CDR3 DNA sequence: TGTGCCAGCAGCCAGGGCCCGGGACTAGCGGGAGTAAGGGGATACGAGCAGTACTTC. Translating it yields CASSQGPGLAGVRGYEQYF. The chain has TRBV4-2 and TRBJ2-7, with 14 bases lining up with TRBD2. The V gene's germline CDR1 is LGHNA and CDR2 YNFKEQ. V dropped 3 bases and J dropped 4; count of bases not matched to a gene: 14. The CDR3 covers 19 residues.

V is TRBV20-1 and J is TRBJ2-5, with 8 bases fitting TRBD2. CDR1 is DFQATT, CDR2 SNEGSKA, per germline (reference sequence). The CDR3 spans 14 residues. J was trimmed by 2 bases and V by 5 bases; bases with no gene match: 7. The CDR3 spells CSALTSALQETQYF. The CDR3 coding sequence is TGCAGTGCTCTGACTAGCGCCTTACAAGAGACCCAGTACTTC.

This clonotype was detected only a few times. V and J are TRBV7-9 and TRBJ2-3; tentative D call: TRBD1 (6 bases). Germline CDR1 reads SEHNR; CDR2 reads FQNEAQ (reference sequence). The ends were cut back, 1 base at V and 9 bases at J, with 17 bases in the middle. This CDR3 is 15 amino acids long. The CDR3: CASSLVIGQPKTQYF. CDR3 in DNA: TGTGCCAGCAGCTTAGTGATCGGACAGCCAAAAACGCAGTATTTT.

J is TRBJ2-2 and V is TRBV7-2, with D unresolved. The CDR3 runs 15 residues. V lost 5 bases and J lost 4, with 14 bases in between. Germline V gene data show CDR1 as SGHTA and CDR2 as FQGNSA. In nucleotides, the CDR3 is TGTGCCAGCAGCCGTTTTGGCGGACCCACCGGGGAGCTGTTTTTT. Protein sequence: CASSRFGGPTGELFF.

The chain couples TRBV20-1 to TRBJ2-5; weak D call: TRBD2 (6 bases). V gave up 3 bases and J gave up 4 bases, with 12 bases separating them. Germline CDR1 and CDR2: DFQATT and SNEGSKA (reference sequence). CDR3 length: 13 residues. The CDR3 DNA follows: TGCAGTGCTAGCTGGGGGGTCGTAGAGACCCAGTACTTC. Translating gives CSASWGVVETQYF.

This clonotype has a count of ten or more. V and J are TRBV10-3 and TRBJ1-1, with D unresolved. Deletions cut 4 bases from V and 3 bases from J, with 12 bases between. The CDR3 is made up of 14 amino acids. CDR1 is ENHRY, CDR2 SYGVKD, per germline. CDR3 in amino acids: CAISAGAEDTEAFF. In DNA form, the CDR3 reads TGTGCCATCAGTGCAGGAGCCGAGGACACTGAAGCTTTCTTT.

This clonotype was recorded at least ten times. The rearrangement joins TRBV27 to TRBJ1-2; D gene unclear. The CDR3 sequence is 11 residues long. V was shortened by 8 bases and J by 6 bases, with 10 bases between the two germline ends. CDR1 and CDR2 from the germline V gene are MNHEY and SMNVEV (reference sequence). CDR3 sequence (DNA): TGTGCCAGCGGGCATCTCAATGGCTACACCTTC. Encoded protein: CASGHLNGYTF.

This clonotype has only a few counts. The V gene is TRBV7-9, the J gene TRBJ2-2; no clear D. Between the trimmed V and J ends, which lost 1 base and 1 base, there was a span of 7 bases. CDR1 is SEHNR and CDR2 is FQNEAQ in the germline V gene (reference sequence). The CDR3 is made up of 15 amino acids. The DNA of the CDR3 is TGTGCCAGCAGCTTAGATTTGGGGAACACCGGGGAGCTGTTTTTT. Translation gives CASSLDLGNTGELFF.

This clonotype was detected ten times or more. This chain connects TRBV6-5 to TRBJ1-2, with 8 bases identical to TRBD1. There are 15 residues in the CDR3. Losses at the gene ends were 0 bases for V and 3 bases for J; bases not matched to a gene: 3. Looked up from germline, CDR1 is MNHEY and CDR2 is SVGAGI. The CDR3 bases are TGTGCCAGCAGTTACTCGTCAGGGGGCGACTATGGCTACACCTTC. This encodes CASSYSSGGDYGYTF.

This clonotype has only a few counts. This rearrangement joins TRBV9 to TRBJ1-6, with D hard to call. This CDR3 comprises 14 residues. Trimming took off 2 bases at V and 5 bases at J, with 8 bases between the two ends. In germline, CDR1 is SGDLS, CDR2 YYNGEE. The CDR3 region has the DNA TGTGCCAGCAGCGTGCGTACGAATAATTCACCCCTCCACTTT. The encoded protein is CASSVRTNNSPLHF.

A few counts support this clonotype. This chain links TRBV20-1 with TRBJ2-1, with D tentatively TRBD1 (6 bases). The CDR3 runs to 14 residues. Germline values: CDR1 DFQATT, CDR2 SNEGSKA (reference sequence). With 4 bases removed from V and 1 base from J, the gap between germline ends came to 11 bases. Here the CDR3 reads CSAIEQGSYNEQFF. DNA for the CDR3: TGCAGTGCTATAGAACAGGGATCCTACAATGAGCAGTTCTTC.

The CDR3 nucleotides are TGCAGCGTTGAAGATCTACCGGGACTAGCGGGGATGTACAATGAGCAGTTCTTC. Translated, it gives CSVEDLPGLAGMYNEQFF. The J gene is TRBJ2-1, the V gene TRBV29-1, with 13 bases fitting TRBD2. The CDR3 is 18 residues long. Germline V gene data show CDR1 as SQVTM and CDR2 as ANQGSEA. V was pared by 0 bases and J by 4 bases, with 9 bases of the junction left unmatched.

There are a few counts of this clonotype. This sequence joins TRBV20-1 and TRBJ2-7; possible D gene TRBD2, 7 bases. Trimming removed 5 bases from V and 2 bases from J, with 19 bases in between. This CDR3 has 15 residues. Germline assignment: CDR1 DFQATT and CDR2 SNEGSKA (reference sequence). The CDR3 coding sequence is TGCAGTGCTGGCTCAGGAAGGGGGGGCCCCTACGAGCAGTACTTC. This codes for CSAGSGRGGPYEQYF.

Worth noting for this clonotype: The junction departs from germline at one end; a sequencing error may be responsible. The CDR3 spells CASSDRSGRRDEQFF. The CDR3 DNA reads TGTGCCTCCAGTGATCGTAGCGGGAGACGCGATGAGCAGTTCTTC. The V and J genes are TRBV24-1 and TRBJ2-1; 9 bases line up with TRBD2. This CDR3 has 15 amino acids. In germline, CDR1 is KGHDR, CDR2 SFDVKD.

This clonotype was picked up a small number of times. The chain carries TRBV19 and TRBJ2-1, with 7 bases that match TRBD1. This CDR3 region has 13 residues. CDR1 and CDR2 from the germline V gene are LNHDA and SQIVND (reference sequence). Trimming at V came to 4 bases and at J to 8 bases, leaving 5 bases not matched to a gene. DNA of the CDR3: TGTGCCAGTAGTACACAGGGGATTGATGAGCAGTTCTTC. It codes for CASSTQGIDEQFF.